Here is one T cell receptor beta chain with its context. The data were obtained in a study of blood T cell repertoires in COVID-19. The CDR3 consists of 15 residues. V lost 1 base and J 0 bases, leaving 10 bases between the germline ends. Germline lookup yields CDR1 KGHSH and CDR2 LQKENI. Clones were read by immunoSEQ multiplex PCR, and TCRdb kept only the in-frame ones, dropping some. The sample has 200,000 or so clones; just under 85% are singletons. The sequence derives from a woman between 70 and 85 years old with active or convalescent COVID-19. The gene calls are TRBV18 and TRBJ2-7; maybe TRBD1 (6 bases). The sample consisted of peripheral blood. CDR3 amino acids: CASSPRVGGSYEQYF. The CDR3 region has the DNA TGTGCCAGCTCACCACGGGTAGGGGGCTCCTACGAGCAGTACTTC. The variable domain in full, with the rest retrieved from reference TRBV18 and TRBJ2-7, is NAGVMQNPRHLVRRRGQEARLRCSPMKGHSHVYWYRQLPEEGLKFMVYLQKENIIDESGMPKERFSAEFPKEGPSILRIQQVVRGDSAAYFCASSPRVGGSYEQYFGPGTRLTVT.